The clone carrying this T cell receptor (beta chain) has more than one count but fewer than ten. Its antigen is still unknown. In nominal health when sampled, donors likely had unrecorded immune exposures nonetheless. Amplification used 60 Vbeta primers and 13 Jbeta primers. The data were produced by immunoSEQ multiplex PCR, yet TCRdb's version contains in-frame clones alone and is incomplete. Here the sample spans roughly 190,000 clones, 82% being singletons. This record belongs to a study of cytomegalovirus exposure and HLA in healthy donors. Notes on the study in general: The study had only CMV serostatus as immune exposure information. HLA restriction was apparent for most CMV-associated TCR beta chains in a later analysis.

Trimming cost V 5 bases and J 2 bases; bases outside gene matches: 9. The CDR3 is 16 residues long. The germline CDR1 and CDR2 sequences are SGHNT and YYREEE (reference sequence). Sequencing was performed on PBMCs. The sequence came from a woman in her late teens or twenties in good health and CMV-seronegative. The chain combines TRBV5-4 with TRBJ2-1; 8 nucleotides agree with TRBD2. This CDR3 reads CASSREGSGAYNEQFF. The CDR3 DNA sequence: TGTGCCAGCAGTAGGGAAGGTAGCGGGGCCTACAATGAGCAGTTCTTC.